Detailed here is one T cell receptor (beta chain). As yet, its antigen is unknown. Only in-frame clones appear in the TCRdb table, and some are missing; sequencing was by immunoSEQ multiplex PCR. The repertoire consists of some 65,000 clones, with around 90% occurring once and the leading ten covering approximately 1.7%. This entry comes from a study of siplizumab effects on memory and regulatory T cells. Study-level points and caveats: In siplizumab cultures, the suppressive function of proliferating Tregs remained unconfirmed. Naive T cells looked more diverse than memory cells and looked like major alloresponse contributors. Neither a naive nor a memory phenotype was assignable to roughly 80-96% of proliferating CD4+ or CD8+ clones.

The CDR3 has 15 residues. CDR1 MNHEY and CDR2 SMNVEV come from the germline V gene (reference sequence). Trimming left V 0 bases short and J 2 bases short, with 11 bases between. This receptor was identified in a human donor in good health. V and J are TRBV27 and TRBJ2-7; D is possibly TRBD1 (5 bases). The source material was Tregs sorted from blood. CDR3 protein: CASSLSRGPTYEQYF. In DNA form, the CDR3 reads TGTGCCAGCAGTTTATCAAGGGGCCCTACCTACGAGCAGTACTTC.